These 21 T cell receptor beta chains originate from one sample sequenced in a study of blood T cell repertoires in COVID-19. Here immunoSEQ multiplex PCR was the method, and the copy in TCRdb shows in-frame clones only, minus some. Among about 370,000 clones, 89% were seen once, and the ten largest hold 1.5% to 2%. Sequenced sample: PBMCs or T cells enriched from blood (not recorded which). These receptors were obtained from a young woman who had recovered from COVID-19.

The gene calls are TRBV5-1 and TRBJ2-1, with unresolved D. V lost 6 bases and J lost 5, with 15 bases in between. The CDR3 spans 14 residues. Germline lookup yields CDR1 SGHRS and CDR2 YFSETQ. The CDR3 protein is CASNSPEVHNEQFF. In DNA, the CDR3 is TGCGCCAGCAATAGCCCAGAAGTCCACAATGAGCAGTTCTTC.

The J gene is TRBJ2-1, the V gene TRBV9; 10 positions match TRBD2. J was trimmed by 8 bases and V by 2 bases; bases with no gene match: 7. The CDR3 length is 15 residues. Germline lookup yields CDR1 SGDLS and CDR2 YYNGEE. The CDR3 sequence is CASSVLAGGMDEQFF. CDR3 nucleotide sequence: TGTGCCAGCAGCGTTTTAGCGGGAGGTATGGATGAGCAGTTCTTC.

This chain links TRBV5-1 with TRBJ2-7; TRBD2 is a possible D gene (5 bases). The CDR3 is 13 amino acids. With 4 bases removed from V and 2 bases from J, the gap between germline ends came to 10 bases. CDR1 and CDR2 (germline): SGHRS, YFSETQ. The CDR3 sequence is CASSADGAYEQYF. The CDR3 DNA is TGCGCCAGCAGCGCGGACGGGGCCTACGAGCAGTACTTC.

The DNA for the CDR3 is TGTGCCAGCAGCCAGCGGGGTACCCCCTACGAGCAGTACTTC. Translated: CASSQRGTPYEQYF. The J gene is TRBJ2-7, the V gene TRBV7-2; 7 nucleotides line up with TRBD2. The CDR3 totals 14 residues. From germline, CDR1 is SGHTA and CDR2 FQGNSA. Trimming at V came to 5 bases and at J to 2 bases, leaving 6 bases not matched to a gene.

This chain connects TRBV28 to TRBJ2-7; TRBD1 agrees at 9 bases. The CDR3 extends over 16 amino acids. Germline-derived CDR1 and CDR2 are MDHEN and SYDVKM. V lost 6 bases and J lost 3; bases outside the gene matches: 12. In DNA, the CDR3 is TGTGCCAGCAGCACCTCGGGACAGGGTTGGAACTACGAGCAGTACTTC. Residues: CASSTSGQGWNYEQYF.

The chain recombines TRBV27 with TRBJ2-1; TRBD2 matches 8 bases. The CDR3 sequence is 13 residues long. Trimming at V came to 6 bases and at J to 2 bases, leaving 0 bases not matched to a gene. Germline CDR1 is MNHEY and CDR2 is SMNVEV (reference sequence). CDR3 DNA: TGTGCCAGCAGGGGACTAGCCTACAATGAGCAGTTCTTC. It specifies CASRGLAYNEQFF.

The chain couples TRBV24-1 to TRBJ2-7; possible D gene TRBD1, 6 bases. V gave up 5 bases and J gave up 4 bases, with 11 bases separating them. The CDR3 totals 13 residues. CDR1 is KGHDR, CDR2 SFDVKD, per germline. The CDR3 here is CATSVQGGYEQYF. CDR3 sequence (DNA): TGTGCCACCAGTGTACAGGGTGGGTACGAGCAGTACTTC.

This chain uses TRBV4-1 with TRBJ1-1; D gene uncertain. The V end was cut by 1 base, the J end by 4 bases, with 10 bases between. The CDR3 runs 14 residues. Germline loops: CDR1 MGHRA, CDR2 YSYEKL. The CDR3 loop reads CASSQVRRGTEAFF. CDR3 nucleotide sequence: TGCGCCAGCAGCCAAGTCCGCCGGGGCACTGAAGCTTTCTTT.

V is TRBV24-1 and J is TRBJ2-1; unclear D gene. The CDR3 length is 16 residues. Looked up from germline, CDR1 is KGHDR and CDR2 is SFDVKD. V was cut by 4 bases and J by 0 bases, with 12 bases left in between. The DNA of the CDR3 is TGTGCCACCAGTGACCGAGCTTCGAGCTCCTACAATGAGCAGTTCTTC. Translated: CATSDRASSSYNEQFF.

The chain recombines TRBV24-1 with TRBJ2-3, with TRBD1 as a possible D gene (5 bases). V was clipped by 3 bases and J by 4 bases, with 10 bases between them. This CDR3 is built from 14 residues. Looked up from germline, CDR1 is KGHDR and CDR2 is SFDVKD. The CDR3 nucleotides are TGTGCCACCAGTGATACAGGTTCTGCAGATACGCAGTATTTT. The encoded protein is CATSDTGSADTQYF.

Many counts were recorded for this clone. The rearrangement links TRBV7-2 to TRBJ2-7; D might be TRBD2 (6 bases). In germline, CDR1 is SGHTA, CDR2 FQGNSA. Trimming stripped 1 base from V and 2 bases from J, with 12 bases between. The CDR3 is made up of 15 amino acids. CDR3 sequence: CASSLDSSGTYEQYF. The CDR3 DNA sequence: TGTGCCAGCAGCTTAGATAGTAGCGGAACCTACGAGCAGTACTTC.

V gene TRBV6-2 or TRBV6-3 combines with J gene TRBJ2-1; 10 bases align to TRBD2. The CDR3 runs to 17 residues. The V gene's germline CDR1 is MNHEY and CDR2 SVGEGT. Germline trimming cut 0 bases from V and 3 bases from J; bases unmatched to any gene: 5. The CDR3 nucleotides read TGTGCCAGCAGTTACTCTGCTAGCGGGAGTCTCTACAATGAGCAGTTCTTC. As protein: CASSYSASGSLYNEQFF.

The chain links TRBV19 to TRBJ1-5, with no clear D. The CDR3 spans 13 residues. The V gene's germline CDR1 is LNHDA and CDR2 SQIVND (reference sequence). Trimming left V 6 bases short and J 1 base short, with 7 bases between. The CDR3: CASRMQSNQPQHF. The CDR3 DNA reads as TGTGCCAGTAGGATGCAGAGCAATCAGCCCCAGCATTTT.

V and J are TRBV28 and TRBJ2-3; 8 bases are shared with TRBD1. CDR1 and CDR2 (germline): MDHEN, SYDVKM. Unmatched junction bases numbered 7, after V lost 4 bases and J lost 4 bases. The CDR3 sequence is 15 residues long. The CDR3 nucleotides are TGTGCCAGCAGTTCAACTGGACAGGGCGCAGATACGCAGTATTTT. Protein sequence: CASSSTGQGADTQYF.

The CDR3 sequence: CASSLSRAKGTEAFF. In DNA form, the CDR3 reads TGTGCCAGCAGCTTAAGCAGGGCGAAGGGCACTGAAGCTTTCTTT. The chain employs TRBV7-8 and TRBJ1-1; D perhaps matches TRBD1 (5 bases). The germline CDR1 and CDR2 sequences are SGHVS and FQNEAQ. The CDR3 is 15 amino acids. V was clipped by 2 bases and J by 4 bases, with 14 bases between them.

This clone was counted once. The CDR3 DNA reads as TGTGCCAGCAGCGTAGCCTCGGGACAGGGTTTGTTCGAGCAGTACTTC. It encodes CASSVASGQGLFEQYF. The rearrangement joins TRBV9 to TRBJ2-7; 9 bases match TRBD1. CDR1 SGDLS and CDR2 YYNGEE come from the germline V gene. The CDR3 is 16 amino acids. The V and J ends lost 0 bases and 6 bases, in that order; junction bases with no gene match: 10.

V is TRBV6-2 or TRBV6-3 and J is TRBJ1-1; 9 bases are shared with TRBD1. Germline CDR1 and CDR2: MNHEY and SVGEGT. V lost 2 bases to trimming and J lost 5 bases; unmatched junction nucleotides: 3. The CDR3 covers 14 residues. The CDR3 is CASSYDRGLTEAFF. The DNA of the CDR3 is TGTGCCAGCAGTTACGACAGGGGGTTAACTGAAGCTTTCTTT.

The genes are TRBV19 and TRBJ2-7; 15 nucleotides align to TRBD2. The V gene end was trimmed by 6 bases and the J gene end by 3 bases; junction bases not matched to a gene: 3. The CDR3 spans 15 residues. CDR1 and CDR2 (germline): LNHDA, SQIVND (reference sequence). The CDR3 nucleotides are TGTGCCAGTAGCTGGACTAGCGGGGGGGTCTACGAGCAGTACTTC. Translated: CASSWTSGGVYEQYF.

The rearrangement uses TRBV19 and TRBJ1-1; D may be TRBD1 (5 bases). Trimming stripped 4 bases from V and 1 base from J, with 10 bases between. The V gene's germline CDR1 is LNHDA and CDR2 SQIVND (reference sequence). The CDR3 sequence is 14 residues long. CDR3 sequence reads: CASSRGRANTEAFF. CDR3 in DNA: TGTGCCAGTAGTAGGGGCAGGGCGAACACTGAAGCTTTCTTT.

The V gene is TRBV6-4, the J gene TRBJ2-3; D possibly corresponds to TRBD2 (6 bases). Trimming removed 6 bases from V and 1 base from J, with 29 bases in between. Germline values: CDR1 MRHNA, CDR2 SNTAGT. This CDR3 has 20 amino acids. The chain's CDR3 is CASSRNPSRRESGGTDTQYF. CDR3 DNA sequence: TGTGCCAGCAGCAGGAACCCTTCTCGTCGGGAGTCGGGTGGCACAGATACGCAGTATTTT.

This clone came up a few times. V and J are TRBV30 and TRBJ1-2; maybe TRBD1 (6 bases). Trimming shortened V by 2 bases and J by 7 bases, and 11 bases separated the two germline ends. The germline V gene encodes CDR1 GTSNPN and CDR2 SVGIG (reference sequence). The CDR3 sequence is 12 residues long. As DNA, the CDR3 is TGTGCCTGGAGTCAGGGGTGGGGTGGCTACACCTTC. This sequence encodes CAWSQGWGGYTF.